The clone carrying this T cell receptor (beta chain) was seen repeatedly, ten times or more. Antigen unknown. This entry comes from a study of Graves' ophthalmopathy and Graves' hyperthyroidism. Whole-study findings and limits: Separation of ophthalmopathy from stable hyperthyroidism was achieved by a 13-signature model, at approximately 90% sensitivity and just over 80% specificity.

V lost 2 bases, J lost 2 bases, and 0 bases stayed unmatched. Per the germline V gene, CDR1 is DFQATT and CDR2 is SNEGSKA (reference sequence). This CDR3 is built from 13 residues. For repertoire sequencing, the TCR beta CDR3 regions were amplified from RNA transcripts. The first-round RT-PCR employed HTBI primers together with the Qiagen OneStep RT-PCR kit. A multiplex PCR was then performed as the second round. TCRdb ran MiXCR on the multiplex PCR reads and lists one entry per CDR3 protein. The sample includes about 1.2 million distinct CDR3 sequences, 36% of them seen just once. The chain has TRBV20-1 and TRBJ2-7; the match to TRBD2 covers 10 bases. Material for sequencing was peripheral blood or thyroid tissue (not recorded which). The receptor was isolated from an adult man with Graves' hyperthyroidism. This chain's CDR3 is CSARLAGAYEQYF. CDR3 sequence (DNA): TGCAGTGCTAGACTAGCGGGAGCCTACGAGCAGTACTTC.